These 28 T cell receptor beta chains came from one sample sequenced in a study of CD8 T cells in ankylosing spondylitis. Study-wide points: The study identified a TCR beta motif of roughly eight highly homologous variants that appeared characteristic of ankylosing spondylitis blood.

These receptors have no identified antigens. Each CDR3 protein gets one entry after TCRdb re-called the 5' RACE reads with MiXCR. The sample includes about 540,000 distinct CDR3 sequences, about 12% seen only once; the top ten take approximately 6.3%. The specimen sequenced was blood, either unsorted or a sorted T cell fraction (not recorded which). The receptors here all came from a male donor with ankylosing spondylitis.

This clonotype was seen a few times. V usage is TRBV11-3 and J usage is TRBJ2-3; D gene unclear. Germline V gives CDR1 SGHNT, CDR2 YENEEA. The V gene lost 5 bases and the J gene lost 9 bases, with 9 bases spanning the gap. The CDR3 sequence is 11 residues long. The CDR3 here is CASSLARTQYF. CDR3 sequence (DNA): TGTGCCAGCAGCCTGGCAAGGACGCAGTATTTT. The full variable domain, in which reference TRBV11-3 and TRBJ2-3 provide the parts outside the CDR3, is EAGVVQSPRYKIIEKKQPVAFWCNPISGHNTLYWYLQNLGQGPELLIRYENEEAVDDSQLPKDRFSAERLKGVDSTLKIQPAELGDSAVYLCASSLARTQYFGPGTRLTVL.

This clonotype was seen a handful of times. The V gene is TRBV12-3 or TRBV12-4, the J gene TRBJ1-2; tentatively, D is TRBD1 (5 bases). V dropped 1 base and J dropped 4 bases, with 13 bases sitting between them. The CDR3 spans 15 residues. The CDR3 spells CASSLVRGGLYGYTF. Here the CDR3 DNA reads TGTGCCAGCAGTTTAGTCCGGGGCGGCCTCTATGGCTACACCTTC.

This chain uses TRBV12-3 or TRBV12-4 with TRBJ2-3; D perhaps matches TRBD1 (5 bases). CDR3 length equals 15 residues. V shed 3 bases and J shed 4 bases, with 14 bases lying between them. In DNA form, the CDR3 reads TGTGCCAGCAGTTTCGTTCTGGGGCTCGCAGATACGCAGTATTTT. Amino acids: CASSFVLGLADTQYF.

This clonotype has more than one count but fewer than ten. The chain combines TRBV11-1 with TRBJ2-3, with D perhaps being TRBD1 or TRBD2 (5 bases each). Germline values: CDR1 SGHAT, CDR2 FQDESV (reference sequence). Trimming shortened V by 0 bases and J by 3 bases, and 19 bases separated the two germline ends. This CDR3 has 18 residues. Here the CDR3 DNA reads TGTGCCAGCAGCTTAGCCACACCCGGAAGGTGGGGGACAGATACGCAGTATTTT. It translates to CASSLATPGRWGTDTQYF.

In nucleotides, the CDR3 is TGTGCCAGCAGGGCGGTAGTAACGTCAACAGATACGCAGTATTTT. Protein product: CASRAVVTSTDTQYF. The gene calls are TRBV7-8 and TRBJ2-3; D unclear. Germline V CDR1 and CDR2: SGHVS, FQNEAQ. This CDR3 comprises 15 residues. Trimming took 6 bases from V and 3 from J, leaving 16 bases between them.

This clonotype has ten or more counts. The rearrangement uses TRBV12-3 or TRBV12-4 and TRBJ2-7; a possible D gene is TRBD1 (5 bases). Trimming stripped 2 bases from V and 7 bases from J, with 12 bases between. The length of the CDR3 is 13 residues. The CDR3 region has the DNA TGTGCCAGCAGTTTACAGGGCCTAGGAGAGCAGTACTTC. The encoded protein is CASSLQGLGEQYF.

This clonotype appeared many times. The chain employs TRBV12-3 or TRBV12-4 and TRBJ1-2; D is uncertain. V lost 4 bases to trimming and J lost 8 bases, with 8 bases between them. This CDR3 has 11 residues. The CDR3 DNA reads TGTGCCAGCAGTTCGCTAGGAGGCTACACCTTC. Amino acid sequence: CASSSLGGYTF.

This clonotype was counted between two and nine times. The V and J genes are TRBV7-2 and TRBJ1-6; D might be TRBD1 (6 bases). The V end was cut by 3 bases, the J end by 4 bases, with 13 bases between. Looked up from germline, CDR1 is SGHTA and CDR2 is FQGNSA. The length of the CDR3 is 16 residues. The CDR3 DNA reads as TGTGCCAGCAGCTTTAGGGGGATTTCTTATAATTCACCCCTCCACTTT. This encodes CASSFRGISYNSPLHF.

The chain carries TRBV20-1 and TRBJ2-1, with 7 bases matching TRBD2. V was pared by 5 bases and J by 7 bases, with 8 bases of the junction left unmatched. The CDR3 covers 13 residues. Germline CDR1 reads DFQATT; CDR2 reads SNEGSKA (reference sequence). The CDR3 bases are TGCAGTGCTGGGGGGGGGATCTGGAATGAGCAGTTCTTC. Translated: CSAGGGIWNEQFF.

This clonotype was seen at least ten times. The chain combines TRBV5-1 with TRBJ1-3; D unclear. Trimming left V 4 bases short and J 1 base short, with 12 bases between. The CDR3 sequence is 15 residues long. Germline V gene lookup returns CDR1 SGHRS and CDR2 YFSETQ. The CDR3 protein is CASSLSGLSGNTIYF. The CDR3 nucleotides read TGCGCCAGCAGCCTTTCCGGCCTATCTGGAAACACCATATATTTT.

CDR3 in DNA: TGTGCCAGCCCCCCCCGGCCAGGGAGCTCCTACGAGCAGTACTTC. Protein sequence: CASPPRPGSSYEQYF. The genes are TRBV6-2 or TRBV6-3 and TRBJ2-7; either TRBD1 or TRBD2 may fit D (5 bases each). The CDR3 is 15 amino acids. V lost 8 bases and J lost 0, with 17 bases in between. Germline V gene sequence: CDR1 MNHEY, CDR2 SVGEGT.

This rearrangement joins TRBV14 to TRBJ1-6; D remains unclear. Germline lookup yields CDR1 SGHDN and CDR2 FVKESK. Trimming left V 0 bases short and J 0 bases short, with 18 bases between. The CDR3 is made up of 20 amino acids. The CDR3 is CASSQDAIRAVSSYNSPLHF. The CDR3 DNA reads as TGTGCCAGCAGCCAAGATGCTATACGGGCAGTAAGCTCCTATAATTCACCCCTCCACTTT.

CDR3 nucleotides: TGTGCCAGCAGCCAAGGGACAGGGGCTTCCAATCAGCCCCAGCATTTT. Protein sequence: CASSQGTGASNQPQHF. The chain recombines TRBV3-1 with TRBJ1-5; 9 nucleotides match TRBD1. Germline CDR1 and CDR2: LGHDT and YNNKEL (reference sequence). Trimming at V came to 1 base and at J to 3 bases, leaving 4 bases not matched to a gene. The CDR3 loop spans 16 amino acids.

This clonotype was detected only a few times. In nucleotides, the CDR3 is TGTGCCAGCAGTGATCCAGGCCCCATTGGTCGATATGGCTACACCTTC. Its protein product is CASSDPGPIGRYGYTF. This chain links TRBV6-1 with TRBJ1-2; no clear D. V lost 3 bases to trimming and J lost 5 bases, with 19 bases between them. From germline, CDR1 is MNHNS and CDR2 SASEGT. The CDR3 totals 16 residues.

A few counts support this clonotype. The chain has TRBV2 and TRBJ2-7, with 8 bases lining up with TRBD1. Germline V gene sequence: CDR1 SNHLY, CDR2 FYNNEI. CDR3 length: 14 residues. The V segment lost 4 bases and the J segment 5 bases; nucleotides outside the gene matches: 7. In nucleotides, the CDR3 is TGTGCCAGCAGTGGGACAGGGTCGGTCGACGAGCAGTACTTC. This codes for CASSGTGSVDEQYF. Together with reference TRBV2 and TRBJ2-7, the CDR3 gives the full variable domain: EPEVTQTPSHQVTQMGQEVILRCVPISNHLYFYWYRQILGQKVEFLVSFYNNEISEKSEIFDDQFSVERPDGSNFTLKIRSTKLEDSAMYFCASSGTGSVDEQYFGPGTRLTVT.

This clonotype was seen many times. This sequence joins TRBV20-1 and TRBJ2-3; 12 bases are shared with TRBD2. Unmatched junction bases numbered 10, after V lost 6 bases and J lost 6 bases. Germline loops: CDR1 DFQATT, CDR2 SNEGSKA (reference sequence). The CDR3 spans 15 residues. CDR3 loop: CSAIRLAGAADTQYF. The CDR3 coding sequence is TGCAGTGCCATTCGACTAGCGGGGGCCGCGGATACGCAGTATTTT.

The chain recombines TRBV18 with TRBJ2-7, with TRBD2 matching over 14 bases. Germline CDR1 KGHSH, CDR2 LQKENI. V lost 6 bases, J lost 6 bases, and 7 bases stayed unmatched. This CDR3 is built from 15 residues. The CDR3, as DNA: TGTGCCAGCTCTCAGGGACTAGCGGGAGATCTCGAGCAGTACTTC. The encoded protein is CASSQGLAGDLEQYF.

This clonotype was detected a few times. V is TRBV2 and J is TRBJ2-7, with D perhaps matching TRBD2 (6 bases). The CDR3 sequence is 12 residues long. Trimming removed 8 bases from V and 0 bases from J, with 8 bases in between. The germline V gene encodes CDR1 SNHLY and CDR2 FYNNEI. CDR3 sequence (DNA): TGTGCCAGCGGCGGGACCTCCTACGAGCAGTACGTC. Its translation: CASGGTSYEQYV.

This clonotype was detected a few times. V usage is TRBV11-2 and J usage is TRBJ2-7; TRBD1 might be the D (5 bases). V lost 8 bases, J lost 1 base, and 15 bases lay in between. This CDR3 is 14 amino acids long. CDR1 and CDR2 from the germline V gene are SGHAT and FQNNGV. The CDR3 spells CASSPIRGSYEQYF. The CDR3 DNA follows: TGTGCCAGCTCTCCAATAAGGGGATCCTACGAGCAGTACTTC.

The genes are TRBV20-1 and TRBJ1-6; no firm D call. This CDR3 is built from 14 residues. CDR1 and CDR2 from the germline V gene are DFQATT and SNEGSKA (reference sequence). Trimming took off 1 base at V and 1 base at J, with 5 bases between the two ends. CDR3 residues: CSARAPSYNSPLHF. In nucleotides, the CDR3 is TGCAGTGCTAGAGCTCCGTCCTATAATTCACCCCTCCACTTT.

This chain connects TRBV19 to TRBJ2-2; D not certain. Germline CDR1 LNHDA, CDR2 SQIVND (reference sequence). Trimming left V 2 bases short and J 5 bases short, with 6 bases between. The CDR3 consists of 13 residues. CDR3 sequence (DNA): TGTGCCAGTAGTATAACGAGAACCGGGGAGCTGTTTTTT. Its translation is CASSITRTGELFF.

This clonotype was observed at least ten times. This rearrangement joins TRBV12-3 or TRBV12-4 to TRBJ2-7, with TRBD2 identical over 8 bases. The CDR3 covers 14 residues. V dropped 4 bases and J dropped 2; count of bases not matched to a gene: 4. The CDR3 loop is CASSSGRGAYEQYF. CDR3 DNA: TGTGCCAGCAGTTCCGGGCGGGGGGCCTACGAGCAGTACTTC.

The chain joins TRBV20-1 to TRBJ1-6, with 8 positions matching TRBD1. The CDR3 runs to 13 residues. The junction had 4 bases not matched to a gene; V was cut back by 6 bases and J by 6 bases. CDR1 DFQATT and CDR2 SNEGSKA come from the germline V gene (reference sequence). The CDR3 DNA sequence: TGCAGTGCCAAAGGACAGGGTAATTCACCCCTCCACTTT. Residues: CSAKGQGNSPLHF.

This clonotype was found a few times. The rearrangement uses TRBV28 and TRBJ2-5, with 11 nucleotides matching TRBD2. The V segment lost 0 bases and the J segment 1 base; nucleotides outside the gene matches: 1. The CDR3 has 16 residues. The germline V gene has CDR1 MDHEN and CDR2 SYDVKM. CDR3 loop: CASSLWLAGGQETQYF. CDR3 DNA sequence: TGTGCCAGCAGTTTATGGCTAGCGGGAGGCCAAGAGACCCAGTACTTC. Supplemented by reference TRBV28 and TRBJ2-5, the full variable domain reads DVKVTQSSRYLVKRTGEKVFLECVQDMDHENMFWYRQDPGLGLRLIYFSYDVKMKEKGDIPEGYSVSREKKERFSLILESASTNQTSMYLCASSLWLAGGQETQYFGPGTRLLVL.

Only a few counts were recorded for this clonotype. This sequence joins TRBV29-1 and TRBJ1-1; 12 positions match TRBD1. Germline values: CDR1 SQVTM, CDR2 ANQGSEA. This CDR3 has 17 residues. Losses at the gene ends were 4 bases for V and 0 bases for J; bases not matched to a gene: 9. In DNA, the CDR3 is TGCAGCGTTGTAAAAACCGGGACAGGGGGCATGAACACTGAAGCTTTCTTT. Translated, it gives CSVVKTGTGGMNTEAFF.

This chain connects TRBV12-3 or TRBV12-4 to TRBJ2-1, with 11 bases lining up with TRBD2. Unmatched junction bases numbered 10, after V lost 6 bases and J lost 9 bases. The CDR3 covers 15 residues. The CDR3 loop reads CASSPIAGGPSEQFF. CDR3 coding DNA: TGTGCCAGCAGCCCGATAGCGGGAGGGCCGAGTGAGCAGTTCTTC.

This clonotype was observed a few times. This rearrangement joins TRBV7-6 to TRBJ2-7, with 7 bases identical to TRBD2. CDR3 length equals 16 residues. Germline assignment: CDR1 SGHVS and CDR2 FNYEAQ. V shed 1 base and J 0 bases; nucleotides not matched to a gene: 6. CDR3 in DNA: TGTGCCAGCAGCTTAGGGGCTAGCGGATCCTCCTACGAGCAGTACTTC. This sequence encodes CASSLGASGSSYEQYF.

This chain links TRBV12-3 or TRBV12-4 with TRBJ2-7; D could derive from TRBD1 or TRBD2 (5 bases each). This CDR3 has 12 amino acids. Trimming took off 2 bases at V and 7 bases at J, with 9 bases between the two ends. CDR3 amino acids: CASSLPGSEQYV. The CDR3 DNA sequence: TGTGCCAGCAGTTTACCAGGGAGTGAGCAGTACGTC.